This is a list of T cell receptor beta chains from one sample in a study of cytomegalovirus exposure and HLA in healthy donors. TCRdb's copy holds only in-frame clones and misses some; the assay was immunoSEQ multiplex PCR. This table has approximately 190,000 clones, about 80% appearing once. Input material: PBMCs. These TCRs come from a young woman in good health and CMV-seropositive. CDR3s include the opening cysteine and the closing phenylalanine or tryptophan. The D gene is left open where the match is weak. Only some rows state a clone size, as once, few, many or a class for expanded clones.

CDR3 length	clone size	V gene	J gene	D gene	CDR3 protein	CDR3 DNA
12	once	TRBV4-2	TRBJ1-5	NA	CASSAGNQPQHF	TGTGCCAGCAGCGCGGGTAATCAGCCCCAGCATTTT
17	NA	TRBV7-7	TRBJ2-7	TRBD1	CASSQAGPEQGFSEQYF	TGTGCCAGCAGCCAGGCTGGACCCGAACAGGGGTTCAGCGAGCAGTACTTC
15	NA	TRBV9	TRBJ1-3	TRBD1	CASSSGQSSGNTIYF	TGTGCCAGCAGCTCGGGACAGTCGTCTGGAAACACCATATATTTT
13	few	TRBV5-6	TRBJ2-7	TRBD1	CASRPIQGYEQYF	TGTGCCAGCAGGCCAATACAGGGGTACGAGCAGTACTTC
14	NA	TRBV6-5	TRBJ2-1	NA	CASRPSGEYNEQFF	TGTGCCAGCAGGCCCTCGGGAGAATACAATGAGCAGTTCTTC
15	NA	TRBV18	TRBJ2-3	NA	CASSPGVVGADTQYF	TGTGCCAGCTCACCAGGGGTTGTGGGAGCAGATACGCAGTATTTT
13	NA	TRBV4-1	TRBJ1-2	NA	CASSQEGGMRYTF	TGCGCCAGCAGCCAAGAAGGAGGTATGCGCTACACCTTC
19	NA	TRBV7-3	TRBJ1-5	NA	CASRRPGNGGSYRNQPQHF	TGTGCCAGCAGACGCCCCGGGAACGGAGGATCCTATCGCAATCAGCCCCAGCATTTT
16	NA	TRBV11-2	TRBJ2-2	NA	CASSFDRRGGTGELFF	TGTGCCAGCAGCTTCGACCGGCGGGGAGGCACCGGGGAGCTGTTTTTT
15	NA	TRBV6-6	TRBJ1-1	NA	CASSYRLNRDGLAFF	TGTGCCAGCAGTTACCGATTAAACAGGGACGGTTTAGCTTTCTTT
14	NA	TRBV5-4	TRBJ2-3	NA	CASSLGGQADTQYF	TGTGCCAGCAGCTTAGGCGGACAAGCAGATACGCAGTATTTT
16	once	TRBV6-5	TRBJ1-2	NA	CASSYSPRTDPGGYTF	TGTGCCAGCAGTTACTCTCCTAGGACCGACCCGGGGGGCTACACCTTC
18	NA	TRBV6-1	TRBJ2-2	TRBD1	CASSEPGQGAQGTGELFF	TGTGCCAGCAGTGAACCGGGACAGGGGGCGCAGGGTACCGGGGAGCTGTTTTTT
13	NA	TRBV5-6	TRBJ1-4	NA	CASSLTGTEKLFF	TGTGCCAGCAGCTTGACGGGTACTGAAAAACTGTTTTTT
16	NA	TRBV4-3	TRBJ2-3	TRBD2	CASSQEGGSGGALQYF	TGCGCCAGCAGCCAAGAAGGGGGTAGCGGGGGGGCCTTGCAGTATTTT
12	NA	TRBV11-2	TRBJ2-3	NA	CASGRGADTQYF	TGTGCCAGCGGCAGGGGGGCAGATACGCAGTATTTT
13	few	TRBV6-1	TRBJ1-1	NA	CASSSTENTEAFF	TGTGCCAGCAGTTCCACAGAGAACACTGAAGCTTTCTTT
13	NA	TRBV18	TRBJ2-5	NA	CASSLGVQETQYF	TGTGCCAGCTCACTGGGAGTTCAAGAGACCCAGTACTTC
16	few	TRBV11-3	TRBJ2-5	TRBD2	CASSRGVAGVQETQYF	TGTGCCAGCAGCCGAGGGGTAGCGGGGGTCCAAGAGACCCAGTACTTC
13	NA	TRBV1	TRBJ2-2	NA	CTSSQRNTGELFF	TGCACCAGCAGCCAGCGGAACACCGGGGAGCTGTTTTTT
14	NA	TRBV5-1	TRBJ1-6	NA	CASSLSGANSPLHF	TGCGCCAGCAGCTTGTCAGGGGCCAATTCACCCCTCCACTTT
16	NA	TRBV4-1	TRBJ2-7	NA	CASSPTRGLPSYEQYF	TGCGCCAGCAGCCCTACCCGAGGACTTCCCTCCTACGAGCAGTACTTC
16	NA	TRBV7-2	TRBJ2-3	TRBD2	CASSLLAGGRGDTQYF	TGTGCCAGCAGCTTATTAGCGGGGGGGCGGGGGGATACGCAGTATTTT
14	NA	TRBV11-2	TRBJ2-1	NA	CASSSPARGGLLFF	TGTGCCAGCAGCTCGCCAGCTAGGGGGGGCCTTCTTTTCTTC
14	once	TRBV28	TRBJ1-2	NA	CASSLGGGNYGYTF	TGTGCCAGCAGTTTGGGGGGAGGGAACTATGGCTACACCTTC
14	NA	TRBV27	TRBJ1-1	TRBD1	CASGSDRGNTEAFF	TGTGCCAGCGGGTCGGACAGGGGAAACACTGAAGCTTTCTTT
12	NA	TRBV19	TRBJ1-2	NA	CASSIGAAGYTF	TGTGCCAGTAGTATAGGGGCCGCTGGCTACACCTTC
15	NA	TRBV19	TRBJ1-6	TRBD1	CASSIRDRGRSPLHF	TGTGCCAGTAGTATCCGGGACAGAGGGCGGTCACCCCTCCACTTT
16	NA	TRBV6-1	TRBJ2-3	TRBD2	CASSGGAGGLTDTQYF	TGTGCCAGCAGTGGAGGGGCGGGGGGCCTCACAGATACGCAGTATTTT